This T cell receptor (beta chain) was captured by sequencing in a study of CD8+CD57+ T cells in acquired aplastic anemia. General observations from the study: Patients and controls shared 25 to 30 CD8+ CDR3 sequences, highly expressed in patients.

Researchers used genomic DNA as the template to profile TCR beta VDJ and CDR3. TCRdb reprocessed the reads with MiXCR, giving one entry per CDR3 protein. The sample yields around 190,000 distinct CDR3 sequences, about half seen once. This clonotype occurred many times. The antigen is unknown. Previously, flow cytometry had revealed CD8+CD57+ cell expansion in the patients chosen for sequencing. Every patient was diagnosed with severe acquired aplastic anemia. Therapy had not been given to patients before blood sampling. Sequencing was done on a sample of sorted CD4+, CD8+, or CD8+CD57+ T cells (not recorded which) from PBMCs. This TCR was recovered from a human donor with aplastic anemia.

The CDR3: CASRPGTDLYTEAFF. The CDR3, as DNA: TGCGCCAGCAGGCCCGGGACTGACTTGTACACTGAAGCTTTCTTT. The rearrangement links TRBV5-1 to TRBJ1-1, with TRBD1 as a possible D gene (5 bases). Germline CDR1 SGHRS, CDR2 YFSETQ. Trimming removed 5 bases from V and 3 bases from J, with 17 bases in between. This CDR3 is 15 amino acids long.